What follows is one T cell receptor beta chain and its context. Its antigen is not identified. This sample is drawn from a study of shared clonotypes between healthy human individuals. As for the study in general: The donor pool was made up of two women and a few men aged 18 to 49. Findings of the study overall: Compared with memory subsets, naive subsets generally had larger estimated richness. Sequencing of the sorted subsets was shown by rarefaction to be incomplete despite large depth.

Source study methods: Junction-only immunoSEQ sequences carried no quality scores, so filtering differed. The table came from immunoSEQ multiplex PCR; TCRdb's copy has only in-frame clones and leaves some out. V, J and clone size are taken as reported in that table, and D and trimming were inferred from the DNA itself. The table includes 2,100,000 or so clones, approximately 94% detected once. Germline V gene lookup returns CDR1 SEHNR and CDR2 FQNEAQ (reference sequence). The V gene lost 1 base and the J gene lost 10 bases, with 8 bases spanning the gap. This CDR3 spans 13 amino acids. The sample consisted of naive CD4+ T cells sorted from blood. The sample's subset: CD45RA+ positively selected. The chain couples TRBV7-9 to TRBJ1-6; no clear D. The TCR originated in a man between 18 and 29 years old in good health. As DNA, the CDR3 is TGTGCCAGCAGCTTAGTCAGTGTCTCACCCCTCCACTTT. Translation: CASSLVSVSPLHF.